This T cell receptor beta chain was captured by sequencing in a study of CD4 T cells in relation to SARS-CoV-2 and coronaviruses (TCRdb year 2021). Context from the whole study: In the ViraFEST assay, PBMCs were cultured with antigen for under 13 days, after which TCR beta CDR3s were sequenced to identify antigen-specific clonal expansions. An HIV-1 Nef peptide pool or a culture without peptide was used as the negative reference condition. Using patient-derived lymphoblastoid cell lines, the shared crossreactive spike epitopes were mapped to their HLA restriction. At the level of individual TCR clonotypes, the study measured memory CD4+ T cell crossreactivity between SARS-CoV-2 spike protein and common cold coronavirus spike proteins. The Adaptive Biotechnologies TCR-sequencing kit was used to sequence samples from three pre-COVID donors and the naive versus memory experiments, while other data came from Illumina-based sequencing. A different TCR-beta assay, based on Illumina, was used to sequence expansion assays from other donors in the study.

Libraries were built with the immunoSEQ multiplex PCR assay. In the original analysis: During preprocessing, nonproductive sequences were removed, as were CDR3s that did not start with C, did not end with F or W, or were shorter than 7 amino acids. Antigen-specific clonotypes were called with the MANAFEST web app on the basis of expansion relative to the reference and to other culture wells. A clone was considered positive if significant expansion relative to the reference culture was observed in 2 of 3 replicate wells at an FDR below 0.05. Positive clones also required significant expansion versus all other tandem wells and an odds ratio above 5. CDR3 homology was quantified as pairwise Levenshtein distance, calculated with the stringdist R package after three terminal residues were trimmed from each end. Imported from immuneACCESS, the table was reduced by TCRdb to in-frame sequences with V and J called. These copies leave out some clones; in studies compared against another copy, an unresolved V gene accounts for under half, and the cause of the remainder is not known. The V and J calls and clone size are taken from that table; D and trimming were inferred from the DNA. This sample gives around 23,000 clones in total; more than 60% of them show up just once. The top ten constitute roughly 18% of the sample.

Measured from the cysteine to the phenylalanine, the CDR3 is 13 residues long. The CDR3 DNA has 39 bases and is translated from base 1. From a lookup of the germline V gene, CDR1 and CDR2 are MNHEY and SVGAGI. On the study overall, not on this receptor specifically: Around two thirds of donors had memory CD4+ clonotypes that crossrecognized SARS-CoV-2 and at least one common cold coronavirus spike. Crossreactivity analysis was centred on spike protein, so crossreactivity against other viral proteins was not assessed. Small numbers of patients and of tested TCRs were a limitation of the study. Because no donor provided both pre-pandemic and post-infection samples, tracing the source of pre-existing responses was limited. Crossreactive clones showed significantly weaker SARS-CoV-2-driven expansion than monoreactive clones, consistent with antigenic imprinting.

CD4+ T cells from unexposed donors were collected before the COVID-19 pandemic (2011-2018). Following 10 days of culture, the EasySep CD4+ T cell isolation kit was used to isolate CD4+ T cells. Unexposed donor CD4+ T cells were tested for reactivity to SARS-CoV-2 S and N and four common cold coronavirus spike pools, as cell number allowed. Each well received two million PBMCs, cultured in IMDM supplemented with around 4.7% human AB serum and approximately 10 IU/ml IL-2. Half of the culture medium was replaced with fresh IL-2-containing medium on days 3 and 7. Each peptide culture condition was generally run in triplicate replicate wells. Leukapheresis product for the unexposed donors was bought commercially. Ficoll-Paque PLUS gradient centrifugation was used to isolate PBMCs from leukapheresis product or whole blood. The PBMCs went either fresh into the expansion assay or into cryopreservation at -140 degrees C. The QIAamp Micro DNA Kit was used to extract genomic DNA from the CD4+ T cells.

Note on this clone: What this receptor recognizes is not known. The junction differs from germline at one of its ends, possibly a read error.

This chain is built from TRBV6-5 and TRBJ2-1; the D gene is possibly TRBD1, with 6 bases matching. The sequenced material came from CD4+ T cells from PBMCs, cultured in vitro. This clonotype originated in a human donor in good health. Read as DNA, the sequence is TGTGCCAGCAGAAAGACAGGCTACGATGAGCAGTTCTTC. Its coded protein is CASRKTGYDEQFF.